This T cell receptor (beta chain) was observed in a study of blood T cell repertoires in COVID-19. Study-wide background: Sample material is recorded as cDNA or gDNA derived from T cells, B-cell-depleted T cells, or PBMCs.

Seattle enrolled patients during active infection and tracked them longitudinally. The germline V and J ends were trimmed by 2 bases and 5 bases, with 9 bases remaining between them. The CDR3 sequence is 13 residues long. Germline CDR1 SGHTA, CDR2 FQGTGA. TCRdb's copy holds only in-frame clones and misses some; the assay was immunoSEQ multiplex PCR. The sample has under 200,000 clones; about 85% are singletons. Source material: peripheral blood. This sequence joins TRBV7-3 and TRBJ1-1; tentative D call: TRBD1 (5 bases). The sequence came from a woman between 55 and 75 years old with COVID-19, enrolled during active disease. The CDR3 DNA follows: TGTGCCAGCAGCTTAGGCAGACAGACTGAAGCTTTCTTT. Amino acid sequence: CASSLGRQTEAFF. The entire variable domain, with the rest obtained from reference TRBV7-3 and TRBJ1-1, is as follows: GAGVSQTPSNKVTEKGKYVELRCDPISGHTALYWYRQSLGQGPEFLIYFQGTGAADDSGLPNDRFFAVRPEGSVSTLKIQRTERGDSAVYLCASSLGRQTEAFFGQGTRLTVV.